This T cell receptor (beta chain) was sequenced in a study of early T cells in non-severe SARS-CoV-2 infection. Whole-study results and caveats: Matching with VDJdb favored anti-spike CD8 responses (missing private and CD4 specificities).

This clonotype was found many times. The antigen remains undetermined. The V gene lost 1 base and the J gene lost 5 bases, with 11 bases spanning the gap. Germline values: CDR1 DFQATT, CDR2 SNEGSKA (reference sequence). The length of the CDR3 is 13 residues. cDNA molecules, individually, were tagged with unique molecular identifiers. TCRdb reanalysed the 5' RACE reads using MiXCR and keeps one entry per CDR3 protein. The profile covers 40,000 or so distinct CDR3 sequences, with 5.4% appearing a single time and approximately 5.7% taken by the ten largest. The receptor was isolated from an adult who was a healthcare worker with PCR-confirmed SARS-CoV-2 infection or an uninfected control (not recorded which). The rearrangement uses TRBV20-1 and TRBJ2-5, with D possibly matching TRBD1 (5 bases). The material sequenced was whole blood, taken at baseline. The CDR3 DNA sequence: TGCAGTGCTAGAGTAGCAGGGTGGGAGACCCAGTACTTC. Its protein is CSARVAGWETQYF.